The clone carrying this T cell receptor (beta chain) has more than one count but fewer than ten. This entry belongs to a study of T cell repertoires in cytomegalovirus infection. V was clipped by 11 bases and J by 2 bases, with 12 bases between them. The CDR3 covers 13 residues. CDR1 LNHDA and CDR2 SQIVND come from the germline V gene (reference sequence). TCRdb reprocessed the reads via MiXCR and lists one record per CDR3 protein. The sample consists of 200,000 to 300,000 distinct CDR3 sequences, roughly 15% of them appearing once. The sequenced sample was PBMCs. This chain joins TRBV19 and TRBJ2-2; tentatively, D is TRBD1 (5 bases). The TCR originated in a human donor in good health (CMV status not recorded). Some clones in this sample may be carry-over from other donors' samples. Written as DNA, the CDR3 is TGTGCCGCCAGCCAGGGCAACACCGGGGAGCTGTTTTTT. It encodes CAASQGNTGELFF.